The present T cell receptor beta chain was sequenced within a study of shared clonotypes between healthy human individuals (dated by TCRdb to 2020 to 2022). The study in broad terms: A couple of women and three men aged 18 to 49 years were included in the cohort. For each donor, CD4 naive and CD4 memory were each run on three plates, CD8 naive on two plates, and CD8 memory on one plate. To estimate repertoire size and how much clonotype sharing occurs between individuals, the study deeply sequenced the blood TCR repertoires of five healthy adults. Libraries were prepared and TCR repertoires were sequenced by different laboratories using diverse techniques, in order to increase sequencing depth and limit assay-specific biases. Leukapheresis yielded between about 0.94 and 9.5 billion PBMCs per donor.

The donors were healthy, HIV-negative adults who had no recently reported acute infections or vaccinations. Every donor was a Caucasian adult living in Nashville, Tennessee, USA. Magnetic negative selection was used to enrich CD4+ T cells, after which naive cells were positively selected on CD45RA and the negative fraction became the memory subset. Blood was collected by leukapheresis, and PBMCs were isolated by Ficoll-Histopaque density gradient centrifugation and then cryopreserved in liquid nitrogen vapor phase. Purity and quantity of every magnetically sorted T cell population were checked by analytical flow cytometry. Genomic DNA was isolated from every sorted fraction and measured by UV absorbance on a Nanodrop 2000c. TCR CDR3 regions were amplified from genomic DNA by multiplex PCR using the deep immunoSEQ assay. For each cell subset, the extracted genomic DNA was distributed evenly across all wells of several immunoSEQ 96-well plates, and each plate served as one replicate. Each replicate PCR for sorted subsets received about 180 ng genomic DNA, equal to around 32,000 T cell genomes. Purified libraries were measured with a Qubit 3.0 fluorometer, size-checked on a Bioanalyzer 2100, and measured again with the KAPA Library Quantification kit. Every immunoSEQ 96-well plate was sequenced on a dedicated single-read 150-cycle Illumina NextSeq 550 flow cell. Under the source paper's analysis protocol: Because only junctional sequences without quality scores were contained in the immunoSEQ output, filtering matching that applied to full-length reads could not be performed. Sequences were annotated with PyIR, a Python wrapper for IgBLAST v1.9, using IMGT germline references to assign V/J genes and CDR3. Any read was removed if the V/J assignment was weak (E-value above 1e-6), the CDR3 was missing, or the read contained stop codons, out-of-frame junctions, or ambiguous translated residues. V3J clonotypes were defined by identical inferred V gene, J gene, and CDR3 amino acid sequence. Percentage overlap between repertoires was computed as shared unique clonotypes divided by the size of the smaller repertoire. Repertoire richness was assessed with RTK rarefaction, the Chao1 estimator, and Recon v2.1 estimates of unobserved clonotypes. For all TCRbeta clonotypes obtained by the gDNA method from a few donors, generation probabilities were computed with OLGA. What TCRdb holds here is the immuneACCESS table cut down to in-frame rearrangements. Part of the clones is not present; checked against another copy, under half of the missing clones reflect an unresolved V gene, and the others are unexplained. Clone size and V and J calls were adopted from that table, with D and trimming inferred from the DNA. This sample gives millions of clones in total; 85% to 95% of them show up just once. About 0.13% of the sample is held by the ten biggest clonotypes.

Broader findings and caveats from the paper: Sampling was restricted to blood, and TCR repertoires in tissues likely differ from the TCR repertoires found in blood. The small number of donors limited the genetic and exposure-history diversity represented. Compared with non-shared clonotypes, clonotypes shared by all four sorted-subset donors had higher generation probabilities. Estimated clonotype richness was generally larger for naive than for memory subsets. Incomplete sequencing was indicated by rarefaction of sorted-subset datasets, despite the large sequencing depth. Pairwise subsampling indicated that sequencing depth was expected to affect the degree of clonotype sharing among donors. When a handful of donors were compared, the shared fraction of clonotypes was about 5% for naive CD4, about 4% for naive CD8, more than 2% for memory CD4, and less than 0.5% for memory CD8.

CDR1 is given as SGHTA and CDR2 as FQGNSA, both from the germline V gene. V and J lose 1 base and 5 bases, and a span of 8 bases separates them. CDR3 length: 13 amino acids, cysteine to phenylalanine. Only the CDR3 region is kept as DNA, spanning 39 bases read in frame from base 1. A note on this clone: The antigen it binds to is not known. One base away there is no much larger clone; base qualities are not given.

The receptor chain draws on TRBV7-2 and TRBJ2-5, with the D gene not confidently named. This clonotype originated in a man aged 18 to 30 in good health. The source material was naive CD4+ T cells sorted from blood. What the cell subset or site label conveys for this sample: CD45RA+ positively selected. CDR3 sequence: CASSLEVGETQYF. The sequenced DNA: TGTGCCAGCAGCTTAGAGGTGGGGGAGACCCAGTACTTC.